These 4 T cell receptor beta chains share one sample of origin, sequenced in a study of cytomegalovirus exposure and HLA in healthy donors. The PCR made use of 60 Vbeta and 13 Jbeta primers. The method was immunoSEQ multiplex PCR; TCRdb's version includes in-frame clones alone and lacks a portion of them. The sample has 190,000 or so clones; roughly 87% are singletons. The material sequenced was PBMCs. The receptors originated from a man aged 50-59 years in good health and CMV-seronegative.

The V call is TRBV29-1, the J call TRBJ2-1, with 7 bases identical to TRBD1. The junction had 12 bases not matched to a gene; V was cut back by 3 bases and J by 4 bases. The germline CDR1 and CDR2 sequences are SQVTM and ANQGSEA. The CDR3 has 16 amino acids. CDR3 sequence (DNA): TGCAGCGTTGAGACATCAAGGGACAGACTATACAATGAGCAGTTCTTC. Protein product: CSVETSRDRLYNEQFF.

This clone was counted a single time. V is TRBV6-5 and J is TRBJ1-5; 7 bases match TRBD1. The V segment lost 3 bases and the J segment 7 bases; nucleotides outside the gene matches: 6. The CDR3 spans 14 residues. CDR1 is MNHEY, CDR2 SVGAGI, per germline. DNA of the CDR3: TGTGCCAGCAGTTATAAGGGGGCAAGGCAGCCCCAGCATTTT. It specifies CASSYKGARQPQHF.

This clone was seen a handful of times. The V call is TRBV5-1, the J call TRBJ1-4; the match to TRBD1 covers 8 bases. V lost 3 bases to trimming and J lost 7 bases; unmatched junction nucleotides: 5. The CDR3 loop spans 14 amino acids. CDR1 is SGHRS, CDR2 YFSETQ, per germline. The CDR3 DNA follows: TGCGCCAGCAGCTACCAGGGGGCGGGTGAAAAACTGTTTTTT. It translates to CASSYQGAGEKLFF. Combining the CDR3 with reference TRBV5-1 and TRBJ1-4 gives the whole variable domain KAGVTQTPRYLIKTRGQQVTLSCSPISGHRSVSWYQQTPGQGLQFLFEYFSETQRNKGNFPGRFSGRQFSNSRSEMNVSTLELGDSALYLCASSYQGAGEKLFFGSGTQLSVL.

This clone has just one count. The chain combines TRBV5-6 with TRBJ1-5; D is uncertain. Germline CDR1 SGHDT, CDR2 YYEEEE. V lost 0 bases and J 3 bases, leaving 7 bases between the germline ends. The CDR3 runs 14 residues. The CDR3 DNA is TGTGCCAGCAGCTTGGGTTATCTCAATCAGCCCCAGCATTTT. As protein: CASSLGYLNQPQHF.